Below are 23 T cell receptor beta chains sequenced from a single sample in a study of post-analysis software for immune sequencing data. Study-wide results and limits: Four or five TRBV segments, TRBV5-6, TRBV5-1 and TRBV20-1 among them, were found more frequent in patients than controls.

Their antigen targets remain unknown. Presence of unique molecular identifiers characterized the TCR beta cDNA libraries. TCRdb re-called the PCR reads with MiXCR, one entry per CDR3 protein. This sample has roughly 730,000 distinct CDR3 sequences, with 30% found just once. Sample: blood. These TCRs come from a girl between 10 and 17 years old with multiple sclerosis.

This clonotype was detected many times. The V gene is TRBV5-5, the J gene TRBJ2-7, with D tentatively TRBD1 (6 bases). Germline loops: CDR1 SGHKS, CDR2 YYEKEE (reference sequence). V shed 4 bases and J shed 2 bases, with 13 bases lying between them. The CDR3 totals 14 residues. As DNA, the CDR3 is TGTGCCAGCAGCCGCGGACAGACCGCCTACGAGCAGTACTTC. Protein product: CASSRGQTAYEQYF. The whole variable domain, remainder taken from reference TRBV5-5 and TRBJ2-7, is DAGVTQSPTHLIKTRGQQVTLRCSPISGHKSVSWYQQVLGQGPQFIFQYYEKEERGRGNFPDRFSARQFPNYSSELNVNALLLGDSALYLCASSRGQTAYEQYFGPGTRLTVT.

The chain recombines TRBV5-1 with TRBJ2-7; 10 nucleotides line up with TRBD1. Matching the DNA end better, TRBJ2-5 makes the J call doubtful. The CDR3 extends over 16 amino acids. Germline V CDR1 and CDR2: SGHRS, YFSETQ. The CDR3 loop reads CASSLAGTGVRQTQYF. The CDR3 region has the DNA TGCGCCAGCAGCTTGGCCGGGACAGGGGTCCGCCAGACCCAGTACTTC.

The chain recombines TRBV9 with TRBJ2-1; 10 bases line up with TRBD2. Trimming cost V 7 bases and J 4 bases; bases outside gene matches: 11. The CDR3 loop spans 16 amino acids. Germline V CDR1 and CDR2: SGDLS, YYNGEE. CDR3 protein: CASGEPSGRGYNEQFF. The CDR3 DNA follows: TGTGCCAGCGGGGAGCCCAGCGGGAGGGGGTACAATGAGCAGTTCTTC.

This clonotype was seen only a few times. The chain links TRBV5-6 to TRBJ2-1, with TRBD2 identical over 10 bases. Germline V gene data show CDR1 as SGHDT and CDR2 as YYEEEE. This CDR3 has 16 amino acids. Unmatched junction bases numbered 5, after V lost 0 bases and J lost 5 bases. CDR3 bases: TGTGCCAGCAGCTTGGCTGGCCTAGCGGGGGACAATGAGCAGTTCTTC. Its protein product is CASSLAGLAGDNEQFF.

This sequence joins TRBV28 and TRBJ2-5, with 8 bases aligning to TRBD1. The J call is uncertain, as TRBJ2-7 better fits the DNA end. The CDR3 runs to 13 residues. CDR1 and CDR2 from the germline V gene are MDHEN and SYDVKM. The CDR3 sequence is CASGDRGSYEQYF. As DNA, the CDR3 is TGTGCCAGCGGTGACAGGGGATCCTACGAGCAGTACTTC.

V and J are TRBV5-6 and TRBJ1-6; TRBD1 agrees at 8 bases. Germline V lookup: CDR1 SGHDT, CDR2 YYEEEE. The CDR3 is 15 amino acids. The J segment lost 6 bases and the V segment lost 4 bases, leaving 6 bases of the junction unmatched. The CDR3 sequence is CASSGWTGSNSPLHF. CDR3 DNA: TGTGCCAGCAGCGGGTGGACAGGGTCTAATTCACCCCTCCACTTT. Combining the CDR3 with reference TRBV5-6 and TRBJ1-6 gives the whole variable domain DAGVTQSPTHLIKTRGQQVTLRCSPKSGHDTVSWYQQALGQGPQFIFQYYEEEERQRGNFPDRFSGHQFPNYSSELNVNALLLGDSALYLCASSGWTGSNSPLHFGNGTRLTVT.

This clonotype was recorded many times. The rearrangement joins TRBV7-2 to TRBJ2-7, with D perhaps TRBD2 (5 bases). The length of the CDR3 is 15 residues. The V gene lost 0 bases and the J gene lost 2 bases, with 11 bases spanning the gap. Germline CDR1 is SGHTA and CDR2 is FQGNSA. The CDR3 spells CASSLALVGAYEQYF. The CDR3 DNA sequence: TGTGCCAGCAGCTTAGCCCTGGTCGGGGCCTACGAGCAGTACTTC.

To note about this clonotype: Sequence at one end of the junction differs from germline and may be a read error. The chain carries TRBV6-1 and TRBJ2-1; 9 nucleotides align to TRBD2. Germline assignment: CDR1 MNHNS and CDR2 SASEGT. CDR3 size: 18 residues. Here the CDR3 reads CASTGGGLAGITYDEQFF. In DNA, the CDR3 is TGTGCCAGCACCGGAGGGGGGCTAGCGGGGATTACCTACGATGAGCAGTTCTTC.

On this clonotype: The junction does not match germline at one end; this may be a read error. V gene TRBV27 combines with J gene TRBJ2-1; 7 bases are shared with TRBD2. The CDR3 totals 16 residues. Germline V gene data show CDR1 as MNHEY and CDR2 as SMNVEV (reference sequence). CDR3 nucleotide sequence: TGTGCCTGCAGCCAGACACGCGGGAGCAGCGACAATGAGCAGTTCTTC. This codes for CACSQTRGSSDNEQFF.

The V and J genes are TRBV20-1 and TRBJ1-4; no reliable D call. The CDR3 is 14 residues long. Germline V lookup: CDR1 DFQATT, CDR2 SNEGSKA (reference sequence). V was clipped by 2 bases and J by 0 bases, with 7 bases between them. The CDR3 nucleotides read TGCAGTGCTAGAATCCCAGCAACTAATGAAAAACTGTTTTTT. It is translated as CSARIPATNEKLFF.

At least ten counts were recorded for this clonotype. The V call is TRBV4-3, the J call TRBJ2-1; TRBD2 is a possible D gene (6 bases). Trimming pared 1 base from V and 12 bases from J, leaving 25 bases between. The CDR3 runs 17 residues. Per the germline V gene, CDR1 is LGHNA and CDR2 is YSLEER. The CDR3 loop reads CASSQGAPGSAVSGQFF. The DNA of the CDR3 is TGCGCCAGCAGCCAAGGAGCCCCCGGTTCAGCGGTTAGCGGGCAGTTCTTC.

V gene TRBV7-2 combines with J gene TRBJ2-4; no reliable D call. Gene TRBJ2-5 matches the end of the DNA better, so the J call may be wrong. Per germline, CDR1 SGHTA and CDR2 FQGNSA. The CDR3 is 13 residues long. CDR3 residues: CASSFKSSETQYF. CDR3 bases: TGTGCCAGCAGCTTTAAGTCGTCGGAGACCCAGTACTTC.

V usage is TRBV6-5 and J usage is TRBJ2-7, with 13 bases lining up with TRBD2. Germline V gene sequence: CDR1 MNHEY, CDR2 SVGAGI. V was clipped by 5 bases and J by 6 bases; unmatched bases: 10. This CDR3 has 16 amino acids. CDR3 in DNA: TGTGCCAGCAGTCGACTAGCGGGAGGTCCAGGGCGCGAGCAGTACTTC. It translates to CASSRLAGGPGREQYF.

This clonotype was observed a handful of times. The DNA of the CDR3 is TGCAGTGCTAGATTACCGACAGGGGCCTACTCCTACGAGCAGTACTTC. Its protein product is CSARLPTGAYSYEQYF. The rearrangement uses TRBV20-1 and TRBJ2-7; 8 bases match TRBD1. Germline trimming cut 2 bases from V and 0 bases from J; bases unmatched to any gene: 9. The germline CDR1 and CDR2 sequences are DFQATT and SNEGSKA (reference sequence). The CDR3 runs to 16 residues.

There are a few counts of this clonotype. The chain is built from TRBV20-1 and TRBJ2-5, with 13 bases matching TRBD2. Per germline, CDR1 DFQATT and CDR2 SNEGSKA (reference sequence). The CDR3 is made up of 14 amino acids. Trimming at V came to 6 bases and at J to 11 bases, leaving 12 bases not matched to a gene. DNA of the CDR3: TGCAGTGCGAGGGGACTAGCGGGGCTCGGGGAGCAGTACTTC. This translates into CSARGLAGLGEQYF.

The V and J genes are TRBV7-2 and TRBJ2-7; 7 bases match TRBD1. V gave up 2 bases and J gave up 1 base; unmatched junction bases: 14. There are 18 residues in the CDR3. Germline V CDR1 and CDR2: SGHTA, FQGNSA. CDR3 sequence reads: CASSLSTGGTAHSYEQYF. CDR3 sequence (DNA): TGTGCCAGCAGCTTATCGACCGGTGGGACAGCTCATTCCTACGAGCAGTACTTC.

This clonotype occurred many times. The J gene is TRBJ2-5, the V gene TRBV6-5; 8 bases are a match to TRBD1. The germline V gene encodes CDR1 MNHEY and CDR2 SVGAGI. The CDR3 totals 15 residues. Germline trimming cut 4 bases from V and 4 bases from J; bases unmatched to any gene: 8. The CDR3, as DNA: TGTGCCAGCAGTTTCGGACAGGGAGGTCGAGAGACCCAGTACTTC. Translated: CASSFGQGGRETQYF.

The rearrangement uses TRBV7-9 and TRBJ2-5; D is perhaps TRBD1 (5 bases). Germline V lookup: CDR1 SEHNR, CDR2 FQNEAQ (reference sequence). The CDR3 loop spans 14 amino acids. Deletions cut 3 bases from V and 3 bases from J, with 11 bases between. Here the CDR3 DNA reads TGTGCCAGCAGCTTTTCCCCCAGGGAAGAGACCCAGTACTTC. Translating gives CASSFSPREETQYF.

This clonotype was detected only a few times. CDR3 nucleotide sequence: TGTGCCAGCAGCTTAGCCAGCGATGAGCAGTTCTTC. It is translated as CASSLASDEQFF. J is TRBJ2-1 and V is TRBV13; no definite D call. CDR1 and CDR2 from the germline V gene are PRHDT and FYEKMQ (reference sequence). This CDR3 contains 12 residues. V was clipped by 1 base and J by 8 bases, with 6 bases between them.

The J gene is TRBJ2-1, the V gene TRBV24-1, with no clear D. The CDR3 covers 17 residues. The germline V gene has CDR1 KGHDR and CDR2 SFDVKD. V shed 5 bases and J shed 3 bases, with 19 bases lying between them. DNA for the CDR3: TGTGCCACCAGTGCAAAGACCGGGCCCCAAGGCTACAATGAGCAGTTCTTC. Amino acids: CATSAKTGPQGYNEQFF.

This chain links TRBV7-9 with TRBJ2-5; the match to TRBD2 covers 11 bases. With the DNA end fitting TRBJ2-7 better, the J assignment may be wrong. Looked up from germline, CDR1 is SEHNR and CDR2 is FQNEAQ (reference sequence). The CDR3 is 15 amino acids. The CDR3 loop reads CASSSETSGKYEQYF. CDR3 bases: TGTGCCAGCAGCTCAGAGACTAGCGGGAAATACGAGCAGTACTTC.

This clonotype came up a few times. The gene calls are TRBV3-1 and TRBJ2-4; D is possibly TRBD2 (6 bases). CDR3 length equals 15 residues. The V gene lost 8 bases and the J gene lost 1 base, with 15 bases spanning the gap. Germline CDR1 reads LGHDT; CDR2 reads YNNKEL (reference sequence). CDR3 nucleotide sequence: TGTGCCAGCTCCGGGGAGGAGGGGGCCAAAAACATTCAGTACTTC. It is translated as CASSGEEGAKNIQYF.

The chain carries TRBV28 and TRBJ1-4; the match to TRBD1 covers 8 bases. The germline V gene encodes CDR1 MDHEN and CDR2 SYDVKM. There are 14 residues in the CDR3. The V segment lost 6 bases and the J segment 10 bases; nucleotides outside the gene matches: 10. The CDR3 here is CASSQTGERVKLFF. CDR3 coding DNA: TGTGCCAGCAGCCAGACAGGGGAGCGGGTAAAACTGTTTTTT.